Below are 23 T cell receptor beta chains sequenced from a single sample in a study of OX40 agonist ivuxolimab in advanced cancers. Assay used: immunoSEQ multiplex PCR; TCRdb lists only in-frame clones, some missing. The sample carries some 66,000 clones, over 80% recorded once. The sample here was CD4+ or CD8+ T cells sorted from blood, taken in a trial of the OX40 agonist ivuxolimab. The receptors originated from an adult with an advanced solid tumor such as melanoma, head and neck, liver or kidney cancer.

This chain joins TRBV5-1 and TRBJ2-3, with D hard to call. V was shortened by 4 bases and J by 4 bases, with 13 bases between the two germline ends. Germline V gives CDR1 SGHRS, CDR2 YFSETQ. CDR3 length: 14 amino acids. The CDR3 loop reads CASSDVGFADTQYF. The DNA for the CDR3 is TGCGCCAGCAGCGATGTAGGCTTCGCAGATACGCAGTATTTT.

V gene TRBV29-1 combines with J gene TRBJ2-7; 8 positions match TRBD1. CDR1 is SQVTM, CDR2 ANQGSEA, per germline. The CDR3 runs to 14 residues. V shed 2 bases and J 5 bases; nucleotides not matched to a gene: 8. The CDR3 DNA follows: TGCAGCGTTGAAAGCGGCAGGGGGCTGAACGAGCAGTACTTC. It yields the protein CSVESGRGLNEQYF.

The V and J genes are TRBV20-1 and TRBJ2-7, with D hard to call. The V end lost 8 bases, the J end lost 2 bases, and 10 bases lay between the germline ends. The CDR3 is made up of 11 amino acids. Per germline, CDR1 DFQATT and CDR2 SNEGSKA (reference sequence). CDR3 amino acids: CSLADTYEQYF. CDR3 in DNA: TGCAGTCTGGCAGATACCTACGAGCAGTACTTC.

The chain combines TRBV28 with TRBJ2-7; weak D call: TRBD2 (5 bases). Germline assignment: CDR1 MDHEN and CDR2 SYDVKM. The CDR3 loop spans 14 amino acids. Trimming shortened V by 6 bases and J by 6 bases, and 18 bases separated the two germline ends. CDR3 nucleotides: TGTGCCAGCAGCTACCCAGGCACTAGTTCCGAGCAGTACTTC. Amino acids: CASSYPGTSSEQYF.

The rearrangement joins TRBV19 to TRBJ2-2, with 8 positions matching TRBD1. The CDR3 runs to 14 residues. The V gene's germline CDR1 is LNHDA and CDR2 SQIVND (reference sequence). The V and J ends lost 7 bases and 7 bases, in that order; junction bases with no gene match: 8. CDR3 sequence: CASKTGASIGELFF. The CDR3 DNA follows: TGTGCCAGTAAGACAGGGGCTTCGATCGGGGAGCTGTTTTTT.

The V call is TRBV19, the J call TRBJ1-2; 7 bases align to TRBD1. The CDR3 is made up of 14 amino acids. Germline trimming cut 5 bases from V and 3 bases from J; bases unmatched to any gene: 6. The germline V gene has CDR1 LNHDA and CDR2 SQIVND (reference sequence). CDR3 coding DNA: TGTGCCAGTAGTTTGGGACAGACCTACTATGGCTACACCTTC. It encodes CASSLGQTYYGYTF.

This clone came up once. The gene calls are TRBV27 and TRBJ2-7; the D call may be TRBD1 or TRBD2 (6 bases each). The CDR3 totals 13 residues. V lost 3 bases and J 7 bases, leaving 13 bases between the germline ends. Germline values: CDR1 MNHEY, CDR2 SMNVEV (reference sequence). CDR3 sequence: CASSFRGPTEQYF. CDR3 nucleotide sequence: TGTGCCAGCAGTTTCCGGGGGCCGACGGAGCAGTACTTC.

The chain has TRBV11-2 and TRBJ2-7, with a tentative D call TRBD2 (5 bases). This CDR3 comprises 15 residues. Trimming took off 2 bases at V and 2 bases at J, with 13 bases between the two ends. Germline-derived CDR1 and CDR2 are SGHAT and FQNNGV. The CDR3 is CASSLTASGAYEQYF. Here the CDR3 DNA reads TGTGCCAGCAGCTTAACTGCGAGCGGTGCCTACGAGCAGTACTTC.

The V gene is TRBV12-5, the J gene TRBJ1-1, with unresolved D. Germline CDR1 LGHNT, CDR2 FRNRAP. The CDR3 spans 13 residues. With 5 bases removed from V and 11 bases from J, the gap between germline ends came to 18 bases. CDR3 sequence (DNA): TGTGCTAGTGGTCCCTTAAAAAACGGGCACGCTTTCTTT. This encodes CASGPLKNGHAFF.

The V call is TRBV19, the J call TRBJ2-1, with D possibly matching TRBD2 (5 bases). The CDR3 runs to 14 residues. Germline V gene lookup returns CDR1 LNHDA and CDR2 SQIVND (reference sequence). The V gene lost 3 bases and the J gene lost 8 bases, with 14 bases spanning the gap. The CDR3 DNA reads as TGTGCCAGTAGTATCTACGACGGGAACGATGAGCAGTTCTTC. It codes for CASSIYDGNDEQFF.

The chain couples TRBV30 to TRBJ2-5; D unresolved. Germline values: CDR1 GTSNPN, CDR2 SVGIG (reference sequence). V was trimmed by 5 bases and J by 7 bases, leaving 14 bases between them. The CDR3 is 12 residues long. CDR3 region: CAWADIRMTQYF. CDR3 bases: TGTGCCTGGGCCGACATCCGTATGACCCAGTACTTC.

This rearrangement joins TRBV7-9 to TRBJ2-3; no clear D gene. V was cut by 2 bases and J by 1 base, with 10 bases left in between. Per the germline V gene, CDR1 is SEHNR and CDR2 is FQNEAQ (reference sequence). This CDR3 contains 15 residues. The CDR3 here is CASSLFGGGTDTQYF. The CDR3 nucleotides are TGTGCCAGCAGCTTATTCGGCGGCGGCACAGATACGCAGTATTTT.

This clone came up a few times. The chain uses TRBV7-6 and TRBJ2-1; TRBD1 matches 8 bases. Trimming at V came to 5 bases and at J to 9 bases, leaving 9 bases not matched to a gene. The CDR3 is 14 residues long. The germline gives CDR1 SGHVS, CDR2 FNYEAQ. For the CDR3, the DNA is TGTGCCAGCAGCCCAAACCCGACAGGGGTTGAGCAGTTCTTC. This codes for CASSPNPTGVEQFF.

This clone was recorded a few times. The chain couples TRBV7-2 to TRBJ2-1, with 8 positions matching TRBD2. Germline assignment: CDR1 SGHTA and CDR2 FQGNSA. V trimming: 2 bases; J trimming: 7 bases; junction bases outside the gene matches: 10. This CDR3 spans 16 amino acids. The CDR3: CASSLFPGGLSNEQFF. DNA of the CDR3: TGTGCCAGCAGCTTATTCCCGGGAGGGCTTTCTAATGAGCAGTTCTTC.

The CDR3 DNA is TGTGCCAGCAGCGGAGGGGGATTTGGGTACAATGAGCAGTTCTTC. Encoded protein: CASSGGGFGYNEQFF. The chain uses TRBV5-4 and TRBJ2-1; D possibly matches TRBD1 or TRBD2 (6 bases each). Germline assignment: CDR1 SGHNT and CDR2 YYREEE (reference sequence). V lost 4 bases and J lost 4, with 15 bases in between. This CDR3 is 15 amino acids long.

V is TRBV5-4 and J is TRBJ2-3; 8 nucleotides align to TRBD2. CDR1 and CDR2 (germline): SGHNT, YYREEE (reference sequence). The CDR3 consists of 16 residues. The ends lost 4 bases at V and 4 bases at J; junction bases unmatched: 11. The CDR3 DNA reads TGTGCCAGCAGCCCCGGCGGGAGGAGGTCAGCAGATACGCAGTATTTT. This encodes CASSPGGRRSADTQYF.

A single count supports this clone. The V call is TRBV19, the J call TRBJ2-1; 11 bases align to TRBD2. CDR1 LNHDA and CDR2 SQIVND come from the germline V gene (reference sequence). V dropped 6 bases and J dropped 3; count of bases not matched to a gene: 7. The CDR3 totals 16 residues. The CDR3 loop reads CASRASGRRNYNEQFF. The DNA for the CDR3 is TGTGCCAGTAGGGCTAGCGGGAGGCGGAACTACAATGAGCAGTTCTTC.

The V and J genes are TRBV5-1 and TRBJ1-5; D uncertain. V lost 0 bases and J lost 0, with 7 bases in between. Germline CDR1 and CDR2: SGHRS and YFSETQ. The CDR3 contains 15 residues. The CDR3: CASSLAGNSNQPQHF. In DNA form, the CDR3 reads TGCGCCAGCAGCTTGGCTGGGAATAGCAATCAGCCCCAGCATTTT.

The chain employs TRBV11-2 and TRBJ1-1; maybe TRBD1 (5 bases). CDR1 and CDR2 from the germline V gene are SGHAT and FQNNGV. The CDR3 extends over 15 amino acids. V dropped 5 bases and J dropped 0 bases, with 13 bases sitting between them. CDR3 amino acids: CASSPGRGVNTEAFF. In nucleotides, the CDR3 is TGTGCCAGCAGCCCAGGGCGGGGGGTGAACACTGAAGCTTTCTTT.

This clone was detected once. This rearrangement joins TRBV30 to TRBJ2-1; D unclear. The CDR3 is made up of 11 amino acids. Germline V gives CDR1 GTSNPN, CDR2 SVGIG (reference sequence). V dropped 0 bases and J dropped 8 bases, with 5 bases sitting between them. The CDR3 spells CAWSVVDEQFF. The CDR3 DNA is TGTGCCTGGAGTGTAGTGGATGAGCAGTTCTTC.

In regard to this clone: This CDR3 is also generated by other DNA sequences in the sample. The J gene is TRBJ2-3, the V gene TRBV18; D remains ambiguous. V was shortened by 0 bases and J by 0 bases, with 1 base between the two germline ends. The CDR3 spans 13 residues. Germline assignment: CDR1 KGHSH and CDR2 LQKENI. CDR3 residues: CASSPPSTDTQYF. CDR3 in DNA: TGTGCCAGCTCACCACCTAGCACAGATACGCAGTATTTT.

This clone was seen once. V usage is TRBV15 and J usage is TRBJ2-7; the D is unclear. There are 11 residues in the CDR3. Germline loops: CDR1 LNHNV, CDR2 YYDKDF (reference sequence). CDR3 coding DNA: TGTGGGAGTGTGCCAAACTACGAGCAGTACTTC. This sequence encodes CGSVPNYEQYF.

With regard to this clone: The same CDR3 arises from other DNA sequences in this sample as well. The DNA of the CDR3 is TGTGCCAGCAGCTTAGTGCCAGAGACCTACGAGCAGTACTTC. Translating it yields CASSLVPETYEQYF. V usage is TRBV7-2 and J usage is TRBJ2-7; no definite D call. CDR3 length: 14 residues. V lost 1 base and J 2 bases, leaving 9 bases between the germline ends. CDR1 SGHTA and CDR2 FQGNSA come from the germline V gene.